This T cell receptor beta chain comes out of a study of Ad26.COV2.S vaccination and SARS-CoV-2 variants. The wider study: As a participant in COV1001, the donor was in the Ad26.COV2.S trial arm.

The V and J ends lost 1 base and 0 bases respectively, with 16 bases between them. This CDR3 is 18 amino acids long. CDR1 and CDR2 (germline): MGHRA, YSYEKL. Generated by immunoSEQ multiplex PCR, the TCRdb table keeps only in-frame clones and is missing some. The data show about 680,000 clones, roughly 90% seen once. The sample holds a few counts of this clone. The treatment was: some 20 received Ad26.COV2.S at low or high dose, single or two shots; about 5 received placebo; per-sample allocation not given. All samples were drawn on day 63, counting from the first vaccine or placebo injection. The V gene is TRBV4-1, the J gene TRBJ1-3, with D hard to call. Specimen: peripheral blood, collected in a trial of Ad26.COV2.S vaccine versus placebo. This receptor was identified in a person between 18 and 65 years old who received the Ad26.COV2.S COVID-19 vaccine or a placebo. The CDR3 region has the DNA TGCGCCAGCAGCCAAGTTGACATGGGTTTTAACTCTGGAAACACCATATATTTT. Residues: CASSQVDMGFNSGNTIYF.